These 23 T cell receptor beta chains were all obtained from the same sample, sequenced in a study of blood T cell repertoires in COVID-19. Here immunoSEQ multiplex PCR was the method, and the copy in TCRdb shows in-frame clones only, minus some. The sample lists 75,000 or so clones, approximately 80% occurring once. Sequenced input: peripheral blood. These receptors were taken from a man aged 55 to 70 with active or convalescent COVID-19.

This sequence joins TRBV6-2 or TRBV6-3 and TRBJ2-1, with 9 bases identical to TRBD2. The CDR3 sequence is 15 residues long. V gave up 0 bases and J gave up 6 bases; unmatched junction bases: 3. Germline-derived CDR1 and CDR2 are MNHEY and SVGEGT. The CDR3 DNA is TGTGCCAGCAGTTACTCTCTAGCGGGGATCAATGAGCAGTTCTTC. Translated: CASSYSLAGINEQFF.

The V gene is TRBV7-2, the J gene TRBJ2-5; 7 positions match TRBD2. CDR3 length: 17 residues. CDR1 is SGHTA and CDR2 is FQGNSA in the germline V gene. V lost 2 bases, J lost 2 bases, and 11 bases stayed unmatched. CDR3 sequence reads: CASSLSGGGVYQETQYF. In nucleotides, the CDR3 is TGTGCCAGCAGCTTAAGTGGGGGAGGGGTATATCAAGAGACCCAGTACTTC.

V and J are TRBV27 and TRBJ1-4; D may be TRBD1 (5 bases). The germline V gene encodes CDR1 MNHEY and CDR2 SMNVEV (reference sequence). Between the trimmed V and J ends, which lost 6 bases and 8 bases, there was a span of 19 bases. This CDR3 region has 15 residues. The CDR3 region is CASRGGIISNEKLFF. The CDR3 bases are TGTGCCAGCAGGGGGGGGATCATTTCCAACGAAAAACTGTTTTTT.

The chain couples TRBV27 to TRBJ2-3; 9 nucleotides line up with TRBD1. Per germline, CDR1 MNHEY and CDR2 SMNVEV (reference sequence). This CDR3 region has 14 residues. The V and J ends lost 2 bases and 3 bases, in that order; junction bases with no gene match: 0. The CDR3 protein is CASSLDRGTDTQYF. CDR3 bases: TGTGCCAGCAGTTTAGACAGGGGGACAGATACGCAGTATTTT.

The chain combines TRBV5-1 with TRBJ2-3; TRBD1 agrees at 7 bases. V gave up 3 bases and J gave up 2 bases; unmatched junction bases: 6. Germline lookup yields CDR1 SGHRS and CDR2 YFSETQ. This CDR3 region has 15 residues. The CDR3 bases are TGCGCCAGCAGCTCGACGGGACAGAACACAGATACGCAGTATTTT. It yields the protein CASSSTGQNTDTQYF.

The chain is built from TRBV27 and TRBJ1-1; D possibly corresponds to TRBD1 (5 bases). Germline-derived CDR1 and CDR2 are MNHEY and SMNVEV (reference sequence). Trimming removed 2 bases from V and 1 base from J, with 8 bases in between. The CDR3 is 14 residues long. The CDR3 sequence: CASSLLRGNTEAFF. The CDR3 coding sequence is TGTGCCAGCAGTTTACTAAGGGGGAACACTGAAGCTTTCTTT.

This clone was counted between two and nine times. The chain combines TRBV6-5 with TRBJ1-4; 9 bases match TRBD1. With V trimmed by 6 bases and J by 4 bases, 6 bases remained unmatched. Germline lookup yields CDR1 MNHEY and CDR2 SVGAGI. The CDR3 covers 15 residues. DNA for the CDR3: TGTGCCAGCAGCTTACAGGGGGCGGATAATGAAAAACTGTTTTTT. Translating it yields CASSLQGADNEKLFF.

The J gene is TRBJ2-3, the V gene TRBV6-5; 11 bases align to TRBD2. This CDR3 region has 16 residues. The trim removed 4 bases at V and 4 bases at J, leaving 7 bases unmatched. From germline, CDR1 is MNHEY and CDR2 SVGAGI. CDR3 residues: CASSSGLAASADTQYF. In DNA form, the CDR3 reads TGTGCCAGCAGTTCGGGACTAGCGGCTTCCGCAGATACGCAGTATTTT.

The chain links TRBV4-3 to TRBJ2-6; 10 bases agree with TRBD1. CDR1 is LGHNA, CDR2 YSLEER, per germline. This CDR3 has 20 amino acids. J was trimmed by 1 base and V by 2 bases; bases with no gene match: 11. CDR3 loop: CASSQKRSTGGGSGANVLTF. The CDR3 bases are TGCGCCAGCAGCCAAAAACGGTCGACAGGGGGCGGATCTGGGGCCAACGTCCTGACTTTC.

The table lists this clone with a few counts. The gene calls are TRBV6-2 or TRBV6-3 and TRBJ1-2; D might be TRBD1 (6 bases). The CDR3 extends over 16 amino acids. Trimming removed 0 bases from V and 0 bases from J, with 11 bases in between. Germline V gene sequence: CDR1 MNHEY, CDR2 SVGEGT. The CDR3 DNA sequence: TGTGCCAGCAGTTACTCACGGCGGACAGCTAACTATGGCTACACCTTC. This encodes CASSYSRRTANYGYTF.

This chain links TRBV2 with TRBJ2-1; TRBD2 matches 11 bases. The V and J ends lost 6 bases and 7 bases, in that order; junction bases with no gene match: 8. The CDR3 totals 15 residues. Per germline, CDR1 SNHLY and CDR2 FYNNEI. CDR3 coding DNA: TGTGCCAGCAGCAGACCTAGCGGGGGGAGGAATGAGCAGTTCTTC. This sequence encodes CASSRPSGGRNEQFF.

The chain recombines TRBV5-4 with TRBJ1-2; D is unclear. V was shortened by 4 bases and J by 4 bases, with 11 bases between the two germline ends. In germline, CDR1 is SGHNT, CDR2 YYREEE (reference sequence). This CDR3 spans 13 amino acids. This CDR3 is CASSADGLYGYTF. CDR3 nucleotides: TGTGCCAGCAGCGCGGACGGACTCTATGGCTACACCTTC.

The chain is built from TRBV6-5 and TRBJ1-5; 9 nucleotides agree with TRBD1. This CDR3 is 15 amino acids long. CDR1 and CDR2 from the germline V gene are MNHEY and SVGAGI. The junction had 3 bases not matched to a gene; V was cut back by 6 bases and J by 0 bases. The CDR3 is CASRGTGYSNQPQHF. In DNA, the CDR3 is TGTGCCAGCAGGGGGACAGGGTATAGCAATCAGCCCCAGCATTTT.

V is TRBV29-1 and J is TRBJ1-4, with unresolved D. This CDR3 is 13 amino acids long. CDR1 and CDR2 (germline): SQVTM, ANQGSEA. Trimming pared 5 bases from V and 3 bases from J, leaving 10 bases between. CDR3 amino acids: CSVQVAANEKLFF. The CDR3 region has the DNA TGCAGCGTTCAGGTTGCCGCTAATGAAAAACTGTTTTTT.

The V gene is TRBV3-1 (or the pseudogene TRBV3-2), the J gene TRBJ2-5; 10 bases match TRBD2. J gave up 7 bases and V 0 bases, and 8 bases lay outside the gene matches. There are 16 residues in the CDR3. From germline, CDR1 is LGHDT and CDR2 YNNKEL (reference sequence). For the CDR3, the DNA is TGTGCCAGCAGCCAAGATCCAGCGGGGGGGCCGGGGACCCAGTACTTC. It specifies CASSQDPAGGPGTQYF.

The genes are TRBV10-3 and TRBJ1-5, with D tentatively TRBD1 (6 bases). Trimming left V 6 bases short and J 5 bases short, with 14 bases between. The CDR3 loop spans 14 amino acids. The germline V gene encodes CDR1 ENHRY and CDR2 SYGVKD. CDR3 coding DNA: TGTGCCATCAGCGGGACCCCAGGGGATCAGCCCCAGCATTTT. This translates into CAISGTPGDQPQHF.

This chain uses TRBV10-3 with TRBJ1-3; no clear D gene. Germline assignment: CDR1 ENHRY and CDR2 SYGVKD. Trimming took 2 bases from V and 0 from J, leaving 5 bases between them. This CDR3 contains 14 residues. The CDR3 protein is CAISEASSGNTIYF. The DNA for the CDR3 is TGTGCCATCAGTGAGGCGAGCTCTGGAAACACCATATATTTT.

This clone has just a few counts. The chain employs TRBV5-1 and TRBJ1-3, with a possible D match to TRBD1 (5 bases). V was pared by 2 bases and J by 4 bases, with 13 bases between. The germline V gene encodes CDR1 SGHRS and CDR2 YFSETQ. CDR3 length: 15 residues. CDR3 sequence (DNA): TGCGCCAGCAGCTTTGGGGCTGCGTCCGGAAACACCATATATTTT. This encodes CASSFGAASGNTIYF.

This chain's CDR3 is CASSFTPMLAGTEQYF. CDR3 nucleotide sequence: TGTGCCAGCAGTTTTACCCCGATGCTAGCGGGCACCGAGCAGTACTTC. V is TRBV27 and J is TRBJ2-7, with 8 bases aligning to TRBD2. From germline, CDR1 is MNHEY and CDR2 SMNVEV (reference sequence). This CDR3 has 16 amino acids. V trimming: 3 bases; J trimming: 6 bases; junction bases outside the gene matches: 13.

This chain uses TRBV9 with TRBJ2-7; the match to TRBD1 covers 9 bases. There are 13 residues in the CDR3. V dropped 5 bases and J dropped 5; count of bases not matched to a gene: 5. Germline V gives CDR1 SGDLS, CDR2 YYNGEE. Here the CDR3 reads CASSSGTGNEQYF. DNA of the CDR3: TGTGCCAGCAGTTCCGGGACAGGGAACGAGCAGTACTTC.

J is TRBJ2-1 and V is TRBV12-3 or TRBV12-4; D is uncertain. The CDR3 loop spans 13 amino acids. V dropped 11 bases and J dropped 0 bases, with 11 bases sitting between them. The CDR3 nucleotides read TGTGCCGCGGCTCCGAGCTCCTACAATGAGCAGTTCTTC. This translates into CAAAPSSYNEQFF.

Turning to this clone: One junction end disagrees with the germline gene, perhaps due to a read error. This chain joins TRBV10-2 and TRBJ1-6; D remains unclear. CDR3 length equals 14 residues. CDR1 and CDR2 (germline): WSHSY, SAAADI. CDR3 residues: CASSESTYSSPLHF. DNA of the CDR3: TGCGCCAGCAGTGAGTCGACATATAGTTCACCCCTCCACTTT.

The chain recombines TRBV10-3 with TRBJ2-1; D is possibly TRBD2 (6 bases). The CDR3 extends over 15 amino acids. V gave up 4 bases and J gave up 0 bases, with 10 bases separating them. Germline-derived CDR1 and CDR2 are ENHRY and SYGVKD. CDR3 amino acids: CAISGAGHSYNEQFF. The CDR3 DNA reads TGTGCCATCAGTGGAGCGGGTCACTCCTACAATGAGCAGTTCTTC.